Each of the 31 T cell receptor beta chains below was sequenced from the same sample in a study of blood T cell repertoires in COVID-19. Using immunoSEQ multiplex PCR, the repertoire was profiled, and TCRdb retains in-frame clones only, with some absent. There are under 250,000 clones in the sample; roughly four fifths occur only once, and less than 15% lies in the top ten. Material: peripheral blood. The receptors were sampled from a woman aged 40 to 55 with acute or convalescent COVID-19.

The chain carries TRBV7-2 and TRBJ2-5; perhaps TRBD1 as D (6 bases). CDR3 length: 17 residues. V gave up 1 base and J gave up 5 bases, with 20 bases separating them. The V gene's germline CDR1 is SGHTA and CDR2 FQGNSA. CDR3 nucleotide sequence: TGTGCCAGCAGCTTAGGGGGGCTCGTGGGAGCCGGGGAGACCCAGTACTTC. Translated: CASSLGGLVGAGETQYF.

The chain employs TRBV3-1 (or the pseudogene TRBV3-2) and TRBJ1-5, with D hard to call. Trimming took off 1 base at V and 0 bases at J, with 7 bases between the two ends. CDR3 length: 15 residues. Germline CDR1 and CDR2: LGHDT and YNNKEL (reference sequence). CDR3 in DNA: TGTGCCAGCAGCCAAGCGGGAGTTAGCAATCAGCCCCAGCATTTT. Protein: CASSQAGVSNQPQHF.

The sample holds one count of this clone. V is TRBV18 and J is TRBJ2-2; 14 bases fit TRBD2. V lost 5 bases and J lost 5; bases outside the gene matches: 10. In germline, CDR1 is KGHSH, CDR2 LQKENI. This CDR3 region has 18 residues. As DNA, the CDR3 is TGTGCCAGCTCAGACGGACTAGCGGGAGGAATACTGACCGGGGAGCTGTTTTTT. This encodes CASSDGLAGGILTGELFF. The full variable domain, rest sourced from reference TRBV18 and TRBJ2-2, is NAGVMQNPRHLVRRRGQEARLRCSPMKGHSHVYWYRQLPEEGLKFMVYLQKENIIDESGMPKERFSAEFPKEGPSILRIQQVVRGDSAAYFCASSDGLAGGILTGELFFGEGSRLTVL.

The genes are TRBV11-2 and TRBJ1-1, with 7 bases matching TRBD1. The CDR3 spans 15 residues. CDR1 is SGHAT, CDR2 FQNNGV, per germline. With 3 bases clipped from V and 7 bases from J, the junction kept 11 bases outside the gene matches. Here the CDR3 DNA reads TGTGCCAGCAGCTTGCGTAGTGGGACAGAACTTGAAGCTTTCTTT. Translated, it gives CASSLRSGTELEAFF.

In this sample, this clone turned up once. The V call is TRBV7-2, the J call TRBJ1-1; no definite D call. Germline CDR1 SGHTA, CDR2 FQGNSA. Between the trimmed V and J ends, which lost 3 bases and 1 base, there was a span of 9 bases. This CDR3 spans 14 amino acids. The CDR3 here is CASSFTEQNTEAFF. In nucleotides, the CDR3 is TGTGCCAGCAGCTTTACAGAACAGAACACTGAAGCTTTCTTT.

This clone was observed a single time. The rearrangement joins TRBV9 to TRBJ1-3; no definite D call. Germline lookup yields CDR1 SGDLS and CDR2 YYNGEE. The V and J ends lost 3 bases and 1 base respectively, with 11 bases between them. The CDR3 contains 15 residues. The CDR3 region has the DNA TGTGCCAGCAGCGCTACAGCGGCGTCTGGAAACACCATATATTTT. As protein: CASSATAASGNTIYF.

CDR3: CASSVMGGGNTEAFF. In nucleotides, the CDR3 is TGTGCCAGCAGCGTTATGGGGGGAGGGAACACTGAAGCTTTCTTT. The V and J genes are TRBV9 and TRBJ1-1; D is possibly TRBD1 (5 bases). The CDR3 is 15 amino acids. Trimming removed 2 bases at V and 1 base at J, with 12 bases between. Germline V CDR1 and CDR2: SGDLS, YYNGEE.

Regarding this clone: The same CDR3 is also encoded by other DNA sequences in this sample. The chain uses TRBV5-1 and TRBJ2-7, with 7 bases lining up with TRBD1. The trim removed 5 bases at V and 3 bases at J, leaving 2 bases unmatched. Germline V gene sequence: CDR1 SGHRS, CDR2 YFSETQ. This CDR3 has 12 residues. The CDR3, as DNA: TGCGCCAGCAGTTGGGACAGCTACGAGCAGTACTTC. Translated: CASSWDSYEQYF.

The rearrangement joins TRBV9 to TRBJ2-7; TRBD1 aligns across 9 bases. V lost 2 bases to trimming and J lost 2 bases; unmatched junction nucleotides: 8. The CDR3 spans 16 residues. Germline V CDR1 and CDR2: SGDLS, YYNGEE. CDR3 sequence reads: CASSVNPGQGPYEQYF. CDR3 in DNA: TGTGCCAGCAGCGTGAACCCGGGACAGGGCCCCTACGAGCAGTACTTC.

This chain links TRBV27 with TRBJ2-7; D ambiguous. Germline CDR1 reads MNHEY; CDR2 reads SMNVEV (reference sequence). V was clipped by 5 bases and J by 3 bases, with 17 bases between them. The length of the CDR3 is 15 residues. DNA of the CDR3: TGTGCCAGCAGTCCCCCAGGATCAGAGAGCTACGAGCAGTACTTC. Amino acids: CASSPPGSESYEQYF.

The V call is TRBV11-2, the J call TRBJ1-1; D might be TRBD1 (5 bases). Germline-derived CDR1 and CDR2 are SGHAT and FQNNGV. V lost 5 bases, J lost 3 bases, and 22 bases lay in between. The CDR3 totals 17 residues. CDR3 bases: TGTGCCAGCAGCCCTGGTCTACTTGGGGCTCGGGACACTGAAGCTTTCTTT. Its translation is CASSPGLLGARDTEAFF. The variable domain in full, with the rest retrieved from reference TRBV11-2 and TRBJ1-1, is EAGVAQSPRYKIIEKRQSVAFWCNPISGHATLYWYQQILGQGPKLLIQFQNNGVVDDSQLPKDRFSAERLKGVDSTLKIQPAKLEDSAVYLCASSPGLLGARDTEAFFGQGTRLTVV.

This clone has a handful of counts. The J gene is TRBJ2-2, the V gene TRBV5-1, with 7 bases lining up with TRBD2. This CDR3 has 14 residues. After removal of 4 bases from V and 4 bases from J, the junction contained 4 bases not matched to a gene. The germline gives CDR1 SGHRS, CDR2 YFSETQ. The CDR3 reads CASSATSVTGELFF. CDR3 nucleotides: TGCGCCAGCAGCGCCACTAGCGTCACCGGGGAGCTGTTTTTT.

Here the CDR3 DNA reads TGCGCCAGCAGCCAAGCAGTTACAGATGGCTACACCTTC. Its protein is CASSQAVTDGYTF. V is TRBV4-1 and J is TRBJ1-2, with D hard to call. V was clipped by 1 base and J by 6 bases, with 9 bases between them. From germline, CDR1 is MGHRA and CDR2 YSYEKL. The CDR3 has 13 amino acids.

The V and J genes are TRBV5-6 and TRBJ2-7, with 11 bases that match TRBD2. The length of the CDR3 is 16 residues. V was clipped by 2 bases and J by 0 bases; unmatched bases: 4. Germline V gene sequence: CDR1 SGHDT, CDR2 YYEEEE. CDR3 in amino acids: CASSLLLAGVSYEQYF. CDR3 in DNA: TGTGCCAGCAGCTTACTACTAGCGGGAGTCTCCTACGAGCAGTACTTC.

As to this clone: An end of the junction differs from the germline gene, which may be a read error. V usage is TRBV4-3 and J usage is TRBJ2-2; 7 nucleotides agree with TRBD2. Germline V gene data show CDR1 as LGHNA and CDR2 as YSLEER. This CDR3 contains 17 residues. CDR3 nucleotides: TGCGCCAGCAGCCAAGATAAAGGACTAGGAGGCACCCGGGAGCTGTTTTTT. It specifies CASSQDKGLGGTRELFF.

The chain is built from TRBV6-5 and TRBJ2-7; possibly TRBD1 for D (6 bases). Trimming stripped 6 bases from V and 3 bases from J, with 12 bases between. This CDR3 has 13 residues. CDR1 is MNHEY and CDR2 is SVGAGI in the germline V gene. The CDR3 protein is CASSRGEHYEQYF. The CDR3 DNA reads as TGTGCCAGCAGCAGGGGCGAACACTACGAGCAGTACTTC.

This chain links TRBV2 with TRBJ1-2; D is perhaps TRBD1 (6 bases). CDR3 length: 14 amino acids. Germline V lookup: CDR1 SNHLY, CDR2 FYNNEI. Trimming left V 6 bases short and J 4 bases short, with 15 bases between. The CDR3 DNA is TGTGCCAGCAGCCCCAGGACAGCGACCTATGGCTACACCTTC. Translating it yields CASSPRTATYGYTF. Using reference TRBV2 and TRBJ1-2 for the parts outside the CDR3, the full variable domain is EPEVTQTPSHQVTQMGQEVILRCVPISNHLYFYWYRQILGQKVEFLVSFYNNEISEKSEIFDDQFSVERPDGSNFTLKIRSTKLEDSAMYFCASSPRTATYGYTFGSGTRLTVV.

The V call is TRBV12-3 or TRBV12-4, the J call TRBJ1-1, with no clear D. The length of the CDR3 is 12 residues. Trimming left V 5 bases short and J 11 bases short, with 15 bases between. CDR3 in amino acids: CASSNVDFTAFF. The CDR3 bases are TGTGCCAGCAGTAACGTCGACTTTACGGCTTTCTTT.

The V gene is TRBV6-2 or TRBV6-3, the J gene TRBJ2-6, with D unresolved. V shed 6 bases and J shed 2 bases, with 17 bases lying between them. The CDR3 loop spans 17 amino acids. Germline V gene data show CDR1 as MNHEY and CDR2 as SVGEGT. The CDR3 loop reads CASSLDQVEPGANVLTF. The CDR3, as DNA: TGTGCCAGCAGCTTAGACCAGGTTGAGCCTGGGGCCAACGTCCTGACTTTC.

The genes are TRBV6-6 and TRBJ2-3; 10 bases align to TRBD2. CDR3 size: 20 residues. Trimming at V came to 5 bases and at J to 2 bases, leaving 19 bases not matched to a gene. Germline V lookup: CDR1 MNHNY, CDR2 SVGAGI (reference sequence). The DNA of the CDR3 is TGTGCCAGCAGTCCCTGGGGACTAGCGAGCCGGAAGGGATACACAGATACGCAGTATTTT. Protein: CASSPWGLASRKGYTDTQYF.

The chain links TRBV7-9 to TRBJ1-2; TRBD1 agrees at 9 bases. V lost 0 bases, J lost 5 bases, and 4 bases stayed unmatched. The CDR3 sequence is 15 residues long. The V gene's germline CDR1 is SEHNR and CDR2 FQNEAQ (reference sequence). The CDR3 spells CASSLAGQGGYGYTF. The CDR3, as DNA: TGTGCCAGCAGCTTAGCGGGACAGGGAGGTTATGGCTACACCTTC.

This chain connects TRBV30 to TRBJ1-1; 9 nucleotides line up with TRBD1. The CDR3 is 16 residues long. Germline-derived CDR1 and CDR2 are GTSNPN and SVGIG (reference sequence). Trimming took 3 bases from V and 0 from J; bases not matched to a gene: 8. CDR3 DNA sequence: TGTGCCTGGAGCGGGGACAGGGTCACCCTGAACACTGAAGCTTTCTTT. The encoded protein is CAWSGDRVTLNTEAFF.

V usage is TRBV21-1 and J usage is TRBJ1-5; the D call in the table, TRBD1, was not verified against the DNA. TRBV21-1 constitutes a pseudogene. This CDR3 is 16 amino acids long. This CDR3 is CASSSPTGGMRQPQHF. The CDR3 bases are TGTGCCAGCAGCAGCCCGACAGGGGGAATGAGACAGCCCCAGCATTTT.

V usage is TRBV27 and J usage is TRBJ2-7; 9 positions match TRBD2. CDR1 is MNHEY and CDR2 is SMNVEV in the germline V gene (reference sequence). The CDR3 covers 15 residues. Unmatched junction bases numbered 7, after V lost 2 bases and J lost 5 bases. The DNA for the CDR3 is TGTGCCAGCAGTTTAAATGGTGGCGGGAGGGACGAGCAGTACTTC. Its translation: CASSLNGGGRDEQYF.

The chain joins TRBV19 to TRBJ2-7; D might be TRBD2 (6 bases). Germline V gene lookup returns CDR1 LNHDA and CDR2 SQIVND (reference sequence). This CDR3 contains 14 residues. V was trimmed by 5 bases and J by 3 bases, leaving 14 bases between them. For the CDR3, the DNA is TGTGCCAGTAGTTTGGCGGGGCCCCACTACGAGCAGTACTTC. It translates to CASSLAGPHYEQYF.

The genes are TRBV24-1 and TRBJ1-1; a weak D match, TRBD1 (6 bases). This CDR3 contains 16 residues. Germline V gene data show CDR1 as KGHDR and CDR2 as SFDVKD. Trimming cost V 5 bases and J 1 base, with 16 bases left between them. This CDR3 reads CATSAGRGRRNTEAFF. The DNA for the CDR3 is TGTGCCACCAGTGCCGGCAGGGGAAGGCGGAACACTGAAGCTTTCTTT.

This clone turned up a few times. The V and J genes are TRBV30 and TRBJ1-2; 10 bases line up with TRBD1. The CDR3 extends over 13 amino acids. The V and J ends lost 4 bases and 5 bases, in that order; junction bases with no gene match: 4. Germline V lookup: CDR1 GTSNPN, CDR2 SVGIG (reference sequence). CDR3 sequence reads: CAWKMGQGYGYTF. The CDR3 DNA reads TGTGCCTGGAAAATGGGACAGGGGTATGGCTACACCTTC.

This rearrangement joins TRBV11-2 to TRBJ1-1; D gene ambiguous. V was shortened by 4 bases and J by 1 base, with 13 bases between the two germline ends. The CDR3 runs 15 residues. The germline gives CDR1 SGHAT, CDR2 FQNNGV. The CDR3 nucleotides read TGTGCCAGCAGCTGGCCGGGGTTTCAGAACACTGAAGCTTTCTTT. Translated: CASSWPGFQNTEAFF.

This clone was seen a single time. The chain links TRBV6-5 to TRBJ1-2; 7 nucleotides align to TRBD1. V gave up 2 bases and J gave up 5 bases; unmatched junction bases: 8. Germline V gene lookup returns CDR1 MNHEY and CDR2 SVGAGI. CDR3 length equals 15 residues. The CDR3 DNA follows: TGTGCCAGCAGTTACCTGGGGGACAGTGTTTATGGCTACACCTTC. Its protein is CASSYLGDSVYGYTF.

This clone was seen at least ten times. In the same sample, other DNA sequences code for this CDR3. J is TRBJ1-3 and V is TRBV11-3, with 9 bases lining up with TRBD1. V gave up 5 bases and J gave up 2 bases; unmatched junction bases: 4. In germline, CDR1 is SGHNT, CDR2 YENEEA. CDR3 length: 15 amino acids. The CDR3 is CASSPGQGPGNTIYF. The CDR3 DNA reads TGTGCCAGCAGCCCGGGACAGGGACCTGGAAACACCATATATTTT.

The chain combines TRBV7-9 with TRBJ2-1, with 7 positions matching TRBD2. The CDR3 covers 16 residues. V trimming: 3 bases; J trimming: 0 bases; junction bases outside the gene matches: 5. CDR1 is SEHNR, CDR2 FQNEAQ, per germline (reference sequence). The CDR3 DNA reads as TGTGCCAGCAGCTTCGGGTTAGCGGGCTCCTACAATGAGCAGTTCTTC. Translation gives CASSFGLAGSYNEQFF. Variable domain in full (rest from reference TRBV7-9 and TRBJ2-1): DTGVSQNPRHKITKRGQNVTFRCDPISEHNRLYWYRQTLGQGPEFLTYFQNEAQLEKSRLLSDRFSAERPKGSFSTLEIQRTEQGDSAMYLCASSFGLAGSYNEQFFGPGTRLTVL.